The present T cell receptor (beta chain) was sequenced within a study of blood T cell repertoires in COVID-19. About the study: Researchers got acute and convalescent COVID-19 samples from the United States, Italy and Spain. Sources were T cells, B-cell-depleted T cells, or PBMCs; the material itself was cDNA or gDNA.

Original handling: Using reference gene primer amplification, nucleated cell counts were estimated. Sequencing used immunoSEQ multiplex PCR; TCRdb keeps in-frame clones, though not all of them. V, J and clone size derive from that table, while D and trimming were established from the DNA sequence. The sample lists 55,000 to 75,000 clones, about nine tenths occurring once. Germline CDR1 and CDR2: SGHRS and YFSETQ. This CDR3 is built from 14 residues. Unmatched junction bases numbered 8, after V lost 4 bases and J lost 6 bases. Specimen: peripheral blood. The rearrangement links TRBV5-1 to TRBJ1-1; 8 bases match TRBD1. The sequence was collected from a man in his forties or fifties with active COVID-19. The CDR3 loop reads CASSHRQGFAEAFF. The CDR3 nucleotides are TGCGCCAGCAGCCACAGACAGGGGTTCGCTGAAGCTTTCTTT. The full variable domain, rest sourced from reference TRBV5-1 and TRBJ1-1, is KAGVTQTPRYLIKTRGQQVTLSCSPISGHRSVSWYQQTPGQGLQFLFEYFSETQRNKGNFPGRFSGRQFSNSRSEMNVSTLELGDSALYLCASSHRQGFAEAFFGQGTRLTVV.